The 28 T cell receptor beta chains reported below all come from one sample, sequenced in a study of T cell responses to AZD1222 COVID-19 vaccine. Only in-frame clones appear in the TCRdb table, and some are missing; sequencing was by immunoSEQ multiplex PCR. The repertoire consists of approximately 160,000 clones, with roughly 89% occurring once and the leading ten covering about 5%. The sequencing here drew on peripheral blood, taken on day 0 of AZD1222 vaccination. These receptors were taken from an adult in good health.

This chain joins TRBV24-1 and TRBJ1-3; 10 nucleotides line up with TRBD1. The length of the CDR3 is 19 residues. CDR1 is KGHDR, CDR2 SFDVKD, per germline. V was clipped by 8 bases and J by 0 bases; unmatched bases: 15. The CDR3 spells CATIRDRGPSAGSGNTIYF. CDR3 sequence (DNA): TGTGCCACCATTAGGGACAGGGGCCCGTCCGCCGGCTCTGGAAACACCATATATTTT.

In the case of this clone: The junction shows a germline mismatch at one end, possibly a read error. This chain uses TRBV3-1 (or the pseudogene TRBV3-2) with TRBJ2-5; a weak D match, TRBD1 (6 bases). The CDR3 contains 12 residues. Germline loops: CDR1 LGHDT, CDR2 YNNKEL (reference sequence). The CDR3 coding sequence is TGTGCCAGCAGCCAAGATCTTAGGGGGACGGACTTC. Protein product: CASSQDLRGTDF.

This CDR3 is CASTLRAGVTEAFF. The CDR3 DNA is TGTGCCAGCACCCTACGGGCAGGGGTTACTGAAGCTTTCTTT. The rearrangement uses TRBV5-5 and TRBJ1-1, with D perhaps TRBD1 (6 bases). V was trimmed by 6 bases and J by 5 bases, leaving 17 bases between them. The germline CDR1 and CDR2 sequences are SGHKS and YYEKEE (reference sequence). CDR3 length: 14 residues. The entire variable domain, with the rest obtained from reference TRBV5-5 and TRBJ1-1, is as follows: DAGVTQSPTHLIKTRGQQVTLRCSPISGHKSVSWYQQVLGQGPQFIFQYYEKEERGRGNFPDRFSARQFPNYSSELNVNALLLGDSALYLCASTLRAGVTEAFFGQGTRLTVV.

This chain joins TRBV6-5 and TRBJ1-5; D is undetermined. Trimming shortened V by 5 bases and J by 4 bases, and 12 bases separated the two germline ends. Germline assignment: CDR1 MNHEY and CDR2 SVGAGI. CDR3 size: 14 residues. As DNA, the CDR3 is TGTGCCAGCAGTCCTCGGCCGTTGAATCAGCCCCAGCATTTT. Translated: CASSPRPLNQPQHF.

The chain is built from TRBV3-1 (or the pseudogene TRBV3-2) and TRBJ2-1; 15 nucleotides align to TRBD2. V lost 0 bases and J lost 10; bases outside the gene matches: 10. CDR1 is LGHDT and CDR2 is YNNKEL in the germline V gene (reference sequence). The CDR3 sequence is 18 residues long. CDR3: CASSQDNMVGLAGGEQFF. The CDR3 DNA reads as TGTGCCAGCAGCCAAGATAATATGGTAGGACTAGCGGGAGGGGAGCAGTTCTTC.

CDR3 in DNA: TGTGCCAGCAGACCAGACAGGATCTCTGGAAACACCATATATTTT. Amino acids: CASRPDRISGNTIYF. J is TRBJ1-3 and V is TRBV28, with D perhaps TRBD1 (6 bases). With 6 bases removed from V and 0 bases from J, the gap between germline ends came to 12 bases. CDR1 MDHEN and CDR2 SYDVKM come from the germline V gene. CDR3 length: 15 amino acids. The full variable domain, with the rest looked up from reference TRBV28 and TRBJ1-3, is DVKVTQSSRYLVKRTGEKVFLECVQDMDHENMFWYRQDPGLGLRLIYFSYDVKMKEKGDIPEGYSVSREKKERFSLILESASTNQTSMYLCASRPDRISGNTIYFGEGSWLTVV.

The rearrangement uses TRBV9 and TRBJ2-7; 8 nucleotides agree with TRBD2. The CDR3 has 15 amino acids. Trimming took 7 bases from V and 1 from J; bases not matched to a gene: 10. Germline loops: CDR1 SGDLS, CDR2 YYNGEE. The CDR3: CASRAGEGSSYEQYF. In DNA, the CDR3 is TGTGCCAGCCGAGCGGGGGAGGGATCGTCCTACGAGCAGTACTTC.

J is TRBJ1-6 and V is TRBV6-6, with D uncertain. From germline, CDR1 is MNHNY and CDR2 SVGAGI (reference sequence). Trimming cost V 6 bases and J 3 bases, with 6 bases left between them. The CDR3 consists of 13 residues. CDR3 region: CASSQDYNSPLHF. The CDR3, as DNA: TGTGCCAGCAGCCAGGACTATAATTCACCCCTCCACTTT.

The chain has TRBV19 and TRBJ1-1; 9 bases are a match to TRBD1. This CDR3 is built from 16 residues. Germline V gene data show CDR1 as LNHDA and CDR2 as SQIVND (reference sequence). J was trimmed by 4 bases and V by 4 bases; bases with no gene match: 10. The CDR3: CASSTIPGQGTTEAFF. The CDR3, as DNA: TGTGCCAGTAGTACGATACCGGGACAGGGAACCACTGAAGCTTTCTTT. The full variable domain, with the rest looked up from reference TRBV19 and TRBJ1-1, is DGGITQSPKYLFRKEGQNVTLSCEQNLNHDAMYWYRQDPGQGLRLIYYSQIVNDFQKGDIAEGYSVSREKKESFPLTVTSAQKNPTAFYLCASSTIPGQGTTEAFFGQGTRLTVV.

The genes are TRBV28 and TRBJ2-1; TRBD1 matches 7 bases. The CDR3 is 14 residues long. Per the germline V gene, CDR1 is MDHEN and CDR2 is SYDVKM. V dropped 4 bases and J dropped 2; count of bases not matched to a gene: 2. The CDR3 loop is CASSSGQTYNEQFF. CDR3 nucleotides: TGTGCCAGCAGTTCGGGACAGACCTACAATGAGCAGTTCTTC. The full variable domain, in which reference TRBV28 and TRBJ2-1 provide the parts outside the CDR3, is DVKVTQSSRYLVKRTGEKVFLECVQDMDHENMFWYRQDPGLGLRLIYFSYDVKMKEKGDIPEGYSVSREKKERFSLILESASTNQTSMYLCASSSGQTYNEQFFGPGTRLTVL.

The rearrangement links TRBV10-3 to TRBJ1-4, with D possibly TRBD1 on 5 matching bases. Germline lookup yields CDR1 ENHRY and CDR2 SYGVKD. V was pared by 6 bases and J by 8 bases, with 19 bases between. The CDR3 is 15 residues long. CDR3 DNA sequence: TGTGCCATCAGCCAATCACAGGTTCAGAGCGAAAAACTGTTTTTT. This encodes CAISQSQVQSEKLFF.

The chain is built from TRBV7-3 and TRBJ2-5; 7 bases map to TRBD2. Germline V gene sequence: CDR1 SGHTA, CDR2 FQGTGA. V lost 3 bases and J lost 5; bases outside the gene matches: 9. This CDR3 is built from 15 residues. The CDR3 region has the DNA TGTGCCAGCAGCTTTGCCGGACTAGGGAGGGAGACCCAGTACTTC. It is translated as CASSFAGLGRETQYF.

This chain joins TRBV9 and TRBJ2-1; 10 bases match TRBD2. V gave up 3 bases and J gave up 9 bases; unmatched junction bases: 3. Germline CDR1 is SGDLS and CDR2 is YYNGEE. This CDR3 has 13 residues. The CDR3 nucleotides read TGTGCCAGCAGCGCTCTAGCGGGAGCTGAGCAGTTCTTC. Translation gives CASSALAGAEQFF.

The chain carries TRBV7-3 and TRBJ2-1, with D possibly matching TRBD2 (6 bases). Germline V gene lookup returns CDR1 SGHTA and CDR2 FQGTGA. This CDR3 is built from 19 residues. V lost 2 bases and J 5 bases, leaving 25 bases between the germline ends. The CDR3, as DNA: TGTGCCAGCAGCTTACTGCTAAGGCGGGGTCGGGGGATTCACAATGAGCAGTTCTTC. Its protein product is CASSLLLRRGRGIHNEQFF.

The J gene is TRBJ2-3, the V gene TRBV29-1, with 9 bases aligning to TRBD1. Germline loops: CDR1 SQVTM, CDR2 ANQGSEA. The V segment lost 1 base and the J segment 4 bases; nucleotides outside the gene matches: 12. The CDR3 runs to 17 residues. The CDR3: CSVEGRPQGANPDTQYF. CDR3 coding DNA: TGCAGCGTTGAAGGGAGGCCACAGGGGGCGAACCCAGATACGCAGTATTTT.

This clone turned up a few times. In DNA form, the CDR3 reads TGTGCCAGCAGCTTAACGGACAGCAACTACGAGCAGTACTTC. Its protein is CASSLTDSNYEQYF. V gene TRBV7-3 combines with J gene TRBJ2-7; D is possibly TRBD1 (6 bases). The germline V gene encodes CDR1 SGHTA and CDR2 FQGTGA. The length of the CDR3 is 14 residues. V lost 0 bases to trimming and J lost 3 bases, with 9 bases between them.

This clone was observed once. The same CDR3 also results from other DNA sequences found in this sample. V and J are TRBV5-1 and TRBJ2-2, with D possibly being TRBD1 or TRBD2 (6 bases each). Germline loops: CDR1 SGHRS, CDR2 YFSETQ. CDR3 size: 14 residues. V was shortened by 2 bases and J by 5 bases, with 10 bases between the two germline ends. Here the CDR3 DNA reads TGCGCCAGCAGCTTAGGGGGAGGAACCGGGGAGCTGTTTTTT. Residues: CASSLGGGTGELFF.

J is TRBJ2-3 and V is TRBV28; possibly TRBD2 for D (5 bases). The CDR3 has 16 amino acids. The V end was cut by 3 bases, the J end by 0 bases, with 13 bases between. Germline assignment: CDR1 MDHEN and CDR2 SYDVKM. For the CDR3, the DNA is TGTGCCAGCAGTTTCTCCGGAGGACTTAGCACAGATACGCAGTATTTT. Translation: CASSFSGGLSTDTQYF.

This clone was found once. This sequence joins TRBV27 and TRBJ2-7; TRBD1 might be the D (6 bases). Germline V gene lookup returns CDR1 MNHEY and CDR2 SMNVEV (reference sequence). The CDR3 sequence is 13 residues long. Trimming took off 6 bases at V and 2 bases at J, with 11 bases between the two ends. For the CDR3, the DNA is TGTGCCAGCAGCCTGGGACACGCCTACGAGCAGTACTTC. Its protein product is CASSLGHAYEQYF.

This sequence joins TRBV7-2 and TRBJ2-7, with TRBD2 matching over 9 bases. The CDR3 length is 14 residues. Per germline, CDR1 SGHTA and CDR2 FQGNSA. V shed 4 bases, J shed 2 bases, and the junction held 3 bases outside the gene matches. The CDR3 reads CASSSSGIAYEQYF. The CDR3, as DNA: TGTGCCAGCAGCTCTAGCGGGATTGCCTACGAGCAGTACTTC. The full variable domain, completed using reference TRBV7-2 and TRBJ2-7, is GAGVSQSPSNKVTEKGKDVELRCDPISGHTALYWYRQSLGQGLEFLIYFQGNSAPDKSGLPSDRFSAERTGGSVSTLTIQRTQQEDSAVYLCASSSSGIAYEQYFGPGTRLTVT.

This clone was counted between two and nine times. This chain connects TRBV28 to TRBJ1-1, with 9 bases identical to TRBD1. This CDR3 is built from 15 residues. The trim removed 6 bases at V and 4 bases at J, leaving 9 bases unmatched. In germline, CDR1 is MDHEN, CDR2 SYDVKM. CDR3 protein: CASSTPRTGATEAFF. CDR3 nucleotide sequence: TGTGCCAGCAGCACGCCCAGGACAGGGGCCACTGAAGCTTTCTTT.

The CDR3 nucleotides are TGTGCCAGCAGCCCGGGACTAGCGGGTTCTTCAGATACGCAGTATTTT. It encodes CASSPGLAGSSDTQYF. The chain combines TRBV11-3 with TRBJ2-3; TRBD2 matches at 12 bases. The germline CDR1 and CDR2 sequences are SGHNT and YENEEA. V lost 5 bases, J lost 4 bases, and 7 bases stayed unmatched. The length of the CDR3 is 16 residues.

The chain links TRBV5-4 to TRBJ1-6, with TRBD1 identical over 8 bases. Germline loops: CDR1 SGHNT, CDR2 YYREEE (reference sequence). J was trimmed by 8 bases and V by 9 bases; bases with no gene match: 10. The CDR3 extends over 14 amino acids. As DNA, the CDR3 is TGTGCCACCACGGTGGGACAGGAAGATTCACCCCTCCACTTT. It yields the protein CATTVGQEDSPLHF.

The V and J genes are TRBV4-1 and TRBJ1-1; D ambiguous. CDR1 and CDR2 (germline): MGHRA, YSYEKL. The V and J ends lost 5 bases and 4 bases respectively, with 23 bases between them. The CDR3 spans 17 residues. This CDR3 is CASSKRTGVEMVTEAFF. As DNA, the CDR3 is TGCGCCAGCAGCAAGAGGACCGGGGTGGAGATGGTCACTGAAGCTTTCTTT.

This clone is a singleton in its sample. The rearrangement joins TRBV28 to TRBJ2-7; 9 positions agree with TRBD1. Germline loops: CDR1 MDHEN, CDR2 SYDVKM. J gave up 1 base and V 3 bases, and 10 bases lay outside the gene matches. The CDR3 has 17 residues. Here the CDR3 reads CASSFRLRDRVSYEQYF. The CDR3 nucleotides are TGTGCCAGCAGTTTTCGACTCCGGGACAGGGTGTCCTACGAGCAGTACTTC.

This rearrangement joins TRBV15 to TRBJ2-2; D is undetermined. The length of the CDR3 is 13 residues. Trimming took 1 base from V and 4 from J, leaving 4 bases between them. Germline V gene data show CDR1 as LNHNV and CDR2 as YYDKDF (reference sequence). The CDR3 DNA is TGTGCCACCAGCAGAGTGGTCACCGGGGAGCTGTTTTTT. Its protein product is CATSRVVTGELFF.

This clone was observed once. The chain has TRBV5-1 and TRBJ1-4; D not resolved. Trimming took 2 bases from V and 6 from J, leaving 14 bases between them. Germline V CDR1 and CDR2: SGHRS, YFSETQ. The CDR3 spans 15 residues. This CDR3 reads CASSLGGNPDEKLFF. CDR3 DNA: TGCGCCAGCAGCTTAGGTGGGAATCCAGATGAAAAACTGTTTTTT. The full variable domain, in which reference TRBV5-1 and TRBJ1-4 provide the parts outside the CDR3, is KAGVTQTPRYLIKTRGQQVTLSCSPISGHRSVSWYQQTPGQGLQFLFEYFSETQRNKGNFPGRFSGRQFSNSRSEMNVSTLELGDSALYLCASSLGGNPDEKLFFGSGTQLSVL.

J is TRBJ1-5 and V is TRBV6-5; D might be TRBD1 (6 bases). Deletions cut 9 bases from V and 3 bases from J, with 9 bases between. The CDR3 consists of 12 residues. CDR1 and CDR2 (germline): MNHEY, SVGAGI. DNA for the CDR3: TGTGCCAGTCACAGGGACAATCAGCCCCAGCATTTT. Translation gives CASHRDNQPQHF.